This is a list of T cell receptor beta chains from one sample in a study of blood T cell repertoires in COVID-19. The method was immunoSEQ multiplex PCR; TCRdb's version includes in-frame clones alone and lacks a portion of them. The sample holds some 75,000 clones; 70% to 90% are singletons and the top ten take under 6.5%. Sequences were obtained from peripheral blood. Source of these receptors: a man at least 80 years old with COVID-19, enrolled during active disease. CDR3s include the opening cysteine and the closing phenylalanine or tryptophan.

J gene: TRBJ1-6
V gene: TRBV7-6
CDR3 protein: CASSLDQGGDSPLHF

J gene: TRBJ2-4
V gene: TRBV6-2/TRBV6-3
CDR3 protein: CASSYDRAGDRIQYF

J gene: TRBJ2-2
V gene: TRBV27
CDR3 protein: CASSGGGLPGGGELFF

J gene: TRBJ2-1
V gene: TRBV18
CDR3 protein: CASSLLGGAYNEQFF

J gene: TRBJ2-7
V gene: TRBV10-3
CDR3 protein: CAISADRTSYEQYF

J gene: TRBJ2-7
V gene: TRBV27
CDR3 protein: CASTLTASGGYEQYF

J gene: TRBJ1-2
V gene: TRBV15
CDR3 protein: CATSRQSVDGYTF

J gene: TRBJ2-7
V gene: TRBV2
CDR3 protein: CASRSGHTSAEQYF

J gene: TRBJ1-5
V gene: TRBV28
CDR3 protein: CASSTPTGVQPQHF

J gene: TRBJ1-4
V gene: TRBV4-3
CDR3 protein: CASSQDRGREKLFF

J gene: TRBJ1-4
V gene: TRBV5-1
CDR3 protein: CASSKTGVGYNNEKLFF

J gene: TRBJ2-7
V gene: TRBV3-1/TRBV3-2
CDR3 protein: CASSQSGTGNYEQYF

J gene: TRBJ2-3
V gene: TRBV3-1/TRBV3-2
CDR3 protein: CASRRSDGSPDTQYF

J gene: TRBJ2-2
V gene: TRBV10-3
CDR3 protein: CAISESASGRTGELFF

J gene: TRBJ1-1
V gene: TRBV19
CDR3 protein: CASSAYGTGPNTEAFF

J gene: TRBJ1-2
V gene: TRBV6-5
CDR3 protein: CASRVGWGRDGYTF

J gene: TRBJ1-1
V gene: TRBV12-3/TRBV12-4
CDR3 protein: CASSPGRRAEAFF

J gene: TRBJ1-2
V gene: TRBV12-5
CDR3 protein: CASGFGQGGYGYTF

J gene: TRBJ2-7
V gene: TRBV18
CDR3 protein: CASSPRQGPYEQYF

J gene: TRBJ1-2
V gene: TRBV5-4
CDR3 protein: CASSLEAGRYGYTF

J gene: TRBJ1-2
V gene: TRBV5-1
CDR3 protein: CASSLDINYGYTF

J gene: TRBJ1-3
V gene: TRBV11-2
CDR3 protein: CASSFKGGSGNTIYF

J gene: TRBJ1-5
V gene: TRBV24-1
CDR3 protein: CATSGSHLNQPQHF

J gene: TRBJ2-3
V gene: TRBV6-5
CDR3 protein: CASGQTGRDTQYF

J gene: TRBJ1-4
V gene: TRBV5-1
CDR3 protein: CASSLEGVTTNEKLFF

J gene: TRBJ1-5
V gene: TRBV9
CDR3 protein: CASSPYRDNQPQHF

J gene: TRBJ1-2
V gene: TRBV6-6
CDR3 protein: CASSYSGGNYGYTF

J gene: TRBJ2-6
V gene: TRBV7-3
CDR3 protein: CASSSLGQGHSGANVLTF

J gene: TRBJ1-5
V gene: TRBV4-1
CDR3 protein: CASSHLVGGNQPQHF

J gene: TRBJ1-1
V gene: TRBV15
CDR3 protein: CATSRELPGHSMNTEAFF

J gene: TRBJ2-6
V gene: TRBV7-3
CDR3 protein: CASRAGGPGANVLTF

J gene: TRBJ1-1
V gene: TRBV7-3
CDR3 protein: CASSFRGPLGTEAFF

J gene: TRBJ1-1
V gene: TRBV13
CDR3 protein: CASSPKARSGVTEAFF

J gene: TRBJ2-7
V gene: TRBV12-5
CDR3 protein: CASGLVPGIYEQYF

J gene: TRBJ2-4
V gene: TRBV28
CDR3 protein: CASASGGVAKNIQYF

J gene: TRBJ1-5
V gene: TRBV6-5
CDR3 protein: CASSRQEGQPQHF

J gene: TRBJ1-4
V gene: TRBV4-3
CDR3 protein: CASSQDGRGSEKLFF

J gene: TRBJ1-1
V gene: TRBV7-2
CDR3 protein: CASSFQGGGAFF

J gene: TRBJ2-5
V gene: TRBV7-2
CDR3 protein: CASSLARGGPQVETQYF

J gene: TRBJ1-1
V gene: TRBV2
CDR3 protein: CASSGVQVGLTEAFF

J gene: TRBJ1-1
V gene: TRBV5-4
CDR3 protein: CASSFGGWMNTEAFF

J gene: TRBJ1-6
V gene: TRBV19
CDR3 protein: CASSMAQVSSPLHF

J gene: TRBJ1-4
V gene: TRBV4-1
CDR3 protein: CASSRTDRVWTNEKLFF

J gene: TRBJ1-1
V gene: TRBV10-1
CDR3 protein: CASFSTGGRDTEAFF

J gene: TRBJ1-4
V gene: TRBV5-1
CDR3 protein: CASSFQQGGTEKLFF

J gene: TRBJ2-5
V gene: TRBV5-1
CDR3 protein: CASSSSSTGVETQYF

J gene: TRBJ2-5
V gene: TRBV2
CDR3 protein: CASSPPRTDRETQYF

J gene: TRBJ1-5
V gene: TRBV2
CDR3 protein: CASSPQGYSNQPQHF